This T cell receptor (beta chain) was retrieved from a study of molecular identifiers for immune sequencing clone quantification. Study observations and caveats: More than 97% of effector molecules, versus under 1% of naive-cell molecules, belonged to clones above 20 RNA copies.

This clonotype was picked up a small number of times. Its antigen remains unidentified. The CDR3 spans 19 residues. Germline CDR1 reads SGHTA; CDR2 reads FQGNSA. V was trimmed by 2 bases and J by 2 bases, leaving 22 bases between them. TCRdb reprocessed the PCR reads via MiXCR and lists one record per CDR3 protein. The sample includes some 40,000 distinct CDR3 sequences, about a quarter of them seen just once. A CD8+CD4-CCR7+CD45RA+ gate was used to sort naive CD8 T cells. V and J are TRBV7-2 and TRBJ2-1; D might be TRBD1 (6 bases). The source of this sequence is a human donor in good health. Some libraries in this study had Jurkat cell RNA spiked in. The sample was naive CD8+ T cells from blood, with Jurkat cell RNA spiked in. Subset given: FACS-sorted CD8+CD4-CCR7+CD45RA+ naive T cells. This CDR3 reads CASSLRGDNHLLPYNEQFF. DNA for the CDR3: TGTGCCAGCAGCTTACGAGGGGACAACCACCTCCTTCCCTACAATGAGCAGTTCTTC.